This entry is about one T cell receptor (beta chain). The antigen is unknown. PCR involved 60 Vbeta and 13 Jbeta primers. Here immunoSEQ multiplex PCR was the method, and the copy in TCRdb shows in-frame clones only, minus some. The sample consists of over 75,000 clones, around 74% of them appearing once. This CDR3 has 19 residues. V was clipped by 0 bases and J by 2 bases, with 20 bases between them. Germline loops: CDR1 MRHNA, CDR2 SNTAGT. This entry belongs to a study of cytomegalovirus exposure and HLA in healthy donors. Overall study findings and caveats: The authors assumed roughly uniform sequencing depth across donors for presence/absence analyses. TCR association rates varied by HLA locus in a later analysis, with DRB1 highest and HLA-C lowest. While the bulk of TCR sequences proved rare, some public TCRs turned up in many donors.

This TCR derives from a man in his fifties in good health and CMV-seropositive. Sequencing used PBMCs. J is TRBJ1-5 and V is TRBV6-4; D perhaps matches TRBD1 (5 bases). CDR3 coding DNA: TGTGCCAGCAGTGACTCTGTAGGGTGGGGGGATAGGGGCAATCAGCCCCAGCATTTT. Protein product: CASSDSVGWGDRGNQPQHF.